This T cell receptor beta chain came from a study of blood T cell repertoires in COVID-19. In the study overall: T cells, B-cell-depleted T cells, or PBMCs supplied cDNA or gDNA.

Deletions cut 4 bases from V and 6 bases from J, with 12 bases between. There are 13 residues in the CDR3. CDR1 is WSHSY, CDR2 SAAADI, per germline. As processed by the authors: For nucleated cells, counts were estimated from reference gene primer amplification. Produced via immunoSEQ multiplex PCR; TCRdb's table is partial and in-frame only. Clone size and V and J calls were adopted from that table, with D and trimming inferred from the DNA. The table lists about 200,000 clones, approximately 83% of them singletons, with about 4.6% in the top ten. In terms of age and location, participants ranged from about 18 to 89 years and lived in approximately 26 US areas. Exposed participants came across a COVID-19 case within 2 weeks before study entry.

The chain carries TRBV10-2 and TRBJ1-1; maybe TRBD1 (6 bases). This receptor was taken from a woman aged 50 to 60 who had been exposed to COVID-19. The sample was PBMCs or T cells enriched from blood (not recorded which). As DNA, the CDR3 is TGCGCCAGCAGTGCGAGACAGGAGTCTGAAGCTTTCTTT. It codes for CASSARQESEAFF.